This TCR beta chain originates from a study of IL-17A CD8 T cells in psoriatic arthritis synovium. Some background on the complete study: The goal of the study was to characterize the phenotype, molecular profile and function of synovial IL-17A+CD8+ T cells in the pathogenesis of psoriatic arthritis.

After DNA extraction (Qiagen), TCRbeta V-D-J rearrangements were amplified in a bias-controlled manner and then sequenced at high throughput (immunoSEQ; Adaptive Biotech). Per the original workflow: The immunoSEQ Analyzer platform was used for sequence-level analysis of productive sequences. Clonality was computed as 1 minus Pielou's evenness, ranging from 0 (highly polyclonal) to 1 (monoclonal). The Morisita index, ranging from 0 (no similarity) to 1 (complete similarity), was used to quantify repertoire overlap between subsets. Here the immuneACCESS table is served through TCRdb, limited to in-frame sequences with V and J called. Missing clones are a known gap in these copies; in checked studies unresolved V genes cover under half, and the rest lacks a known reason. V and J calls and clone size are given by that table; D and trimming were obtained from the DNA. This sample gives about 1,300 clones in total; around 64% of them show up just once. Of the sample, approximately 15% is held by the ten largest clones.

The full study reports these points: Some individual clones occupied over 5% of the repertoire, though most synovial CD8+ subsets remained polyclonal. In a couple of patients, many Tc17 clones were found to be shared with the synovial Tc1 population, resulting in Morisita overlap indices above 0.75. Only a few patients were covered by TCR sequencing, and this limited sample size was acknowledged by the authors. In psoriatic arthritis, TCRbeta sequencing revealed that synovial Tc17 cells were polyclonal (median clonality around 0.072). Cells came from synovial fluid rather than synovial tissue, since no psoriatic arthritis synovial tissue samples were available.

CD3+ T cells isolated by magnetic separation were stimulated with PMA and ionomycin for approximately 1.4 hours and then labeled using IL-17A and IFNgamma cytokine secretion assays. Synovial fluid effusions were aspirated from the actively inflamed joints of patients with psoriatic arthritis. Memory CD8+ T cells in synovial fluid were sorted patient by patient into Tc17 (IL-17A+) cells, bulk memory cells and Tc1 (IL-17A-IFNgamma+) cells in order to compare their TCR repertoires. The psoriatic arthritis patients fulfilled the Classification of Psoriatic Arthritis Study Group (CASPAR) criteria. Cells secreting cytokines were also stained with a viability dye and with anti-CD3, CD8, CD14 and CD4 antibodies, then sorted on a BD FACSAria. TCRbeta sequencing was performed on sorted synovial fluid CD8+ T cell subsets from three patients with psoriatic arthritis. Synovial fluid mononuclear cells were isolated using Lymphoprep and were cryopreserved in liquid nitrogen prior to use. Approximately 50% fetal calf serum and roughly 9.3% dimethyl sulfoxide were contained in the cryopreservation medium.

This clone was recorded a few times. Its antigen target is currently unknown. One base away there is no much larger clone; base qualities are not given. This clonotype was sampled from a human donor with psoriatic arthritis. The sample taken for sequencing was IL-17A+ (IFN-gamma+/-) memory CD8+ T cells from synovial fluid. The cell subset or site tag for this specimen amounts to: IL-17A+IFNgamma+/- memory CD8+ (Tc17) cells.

The DNA is TGTGCCAGCAGCTTAGTTTCCCAGGGGGCGGATGAGCAGTTCTTC. It is translated as CASSLVSQGADEQFF. The rearrangement combines TRBV7-9 with TRBJ2-1; 8 bases in the middle match TRBD1. Reading from cysteine to phenylalanine, the CDR3 counts 15 amino acids. The entry retains the CDR3 DNA only, 45 bases that are in frame from base 1. Reading the germline V gene (reference sequence) gives CDR1 SEHNR and CDR2 FQNEAQ. Germline trimming amounts to 1 base on V and 8 bases on J, with 7 as the count of junction bases outside the gene matches.